The 23 T cell receptor beta chains in this list originate from one sample, sequenced in a study of T cells in Graves' hyperthyroidism and ophthalmopathy. Template material for amplifying TCR beta CDR3 regions consisted of RNA transcripts. The HTBI primer set served for first-round RT-PCR of the TCR CDR3. TCRdb re-analysed the multiplex PCR reads in MiXCR, keeping a single row per CDR3 protein. The sample holds a few hundred thousand distinct CDR3 sequences, roughly a sixth seen once. The sample comprised blood. Every receptor here comes from a woman younger than 35 with Graves' ophthalmopathy.

In its sample, this clonotype was seen many times. The gene calls are TRBV28 and TRBJ2-7; the D gene is possibly TRBD1 (5 bases). V lost 3 bases to trimming and J lost 0 bases, with 12 bases between them. This CDR3 is built from 15 residues. From germline, CDR1 is MDHEN and CDR2 SYDVKM. CDR3 coding DNA: TGTGCCAGCAGTTTTCCGCAGGGAAGCTCCTACGAGCAGTACTTC. It codes for CASSFPQGSSYEQYF. The full variable domain, its missing parts supplied by reference TRBV28 and TRBJ2-7, is DVKVTQSSRYLVKRTGEKVFLECVQDMDHENMFWYRQDPGLGLRLIYFSYDVKMKEKGDIPEGYSVSREKKERFSLILESASTNQTSMYLCASSFPQGSSYEQYFGPGTRLTVT.

The chain employs TRBV28 and TRBJ1-2; D gene unclear. V shed 6 bases and J shed 3 bases, with 11 bases lying between them. The germline V gene has CDR1 MDHEN and CDR2 SYDVKM. The CDR3 has 13 residues. CDR3 amino acids: CASRTRADYGYTF. CDR3 nucleotide sequence: TGTGCCAGCAGGACTCGGGCCGACTATGGCTACACCTTC.

The sample holds many counts of this clonotype. The rearrangement joins TRBV30 to TRBJ1-2; D is ambiguous. Germline CDR1 is GTSNPN and CDR2 is SVGIG (reference sequence). There are 15 residues in the CDR3. The ends were cut back, 2 bases at V and 6 bases at J, with 19 bases in the middle. The CDR3 here is CAWSRRAGTLDGYTF. The CDR3 DNA follows: TGTGCCTGGAGTAGGAGGGCAGGCACCTTGGATGGCTACACCTTC.

This clonotype appeared many times. V usage is TRBV12-3 or TRBV12-4 and J usage is TRBJ2-1; 13 bases align to TRBD2. The trim removed 4 bases at V and 6 bases at J, leaving 3 bases unmatched. The CDR3 covers 15 residues. This CDR3 reads CASSSRTSGSNEQFF. CDR3 coding DNA: TGTGCCAGCAGTTCACGGACTAGCGGGAGCAATGAGCAGTTCTTC.

The CDR3 nucleotides read TGTGCCAGCAGCTTAGGAGCGGGAGCCCCCGGGGAGCTGTTTTTT. Translated, it gives CASSLGAGAPGELFF. The chain has TRBV11-3 and TRBJ2-2; 8 positions agree with TRBD2. The V segment lost 1 base and the J segment 6 bases; nucleotides outside the gene matches: 4. Germline-derived CDR1 and CDR2 are SGHNT and YENEEA. This CDR3 comprises 15 residues.

This clonotype has more than one count but fewer than ten. This chain uses TRBV5-1 with TRBJ2-5; D is unclear. Looked up from germline, CDR1 is SGHRS and CDR2 is YFSETQ. The CDR3 covers 14 residues. Between the trimmed V and J ends, which lost 0 bases and 1 base, there was a span of 7 bases. In nucleotides, the CDR3 is TGCGCCAGCAGCTTGGAGGGCCTCCAAGAGACCCAGTACTTC. This codes for CASSLEGLQETQYF.

This clonotype has ten or more counts. V usage is TRBV7-3 and J usage is TRBJ1-1, with 7 bases that match TRBD1. V trimming: 2 bases; J trimming: 1 base; junction bases outside the gene matches: 4. CDR1 is SGHTA and CDR2 is FQGTGA in the germline V gene. There are 15 residues in the CDR3. CDR3 sequence (DNA): TGTGCCAGCAGCTTATCAGGGGGGGGGAACACTGAAGCTTTCTTT. The encoded protein is CASSLSGGGNTEAFF.

This clonotype was seen at least ten times. The chain recombines TRBV6-1 with TRBJ1-1; no reliable D call. V was pared by 1 base and J by 2 bases, with 11 bases between. Germline CDR1 MNHNS, CDR2 SASEGT. There are 15 residues in the CDR3. The CDR3 nucleotides are TGTGCCAGCAGTGAAGTTGTTGGAACAAACACTGAAGCTTTCTTT. Protein: CASSEVVGTNTEAFF.

V is TRBV15 and J is TRBJ2-2; a possible D gene is TRBD2 (7 bases). Trimming left V 0 bases short and J 6 bases short, with 17 bases between. This CDR3 region has 17 residues. The V gene's germline CDR1 is LNHNV and CDR2 YYDKDF (reference sequence). Written as DNA, the CDR3 is TGTGCCACCAGCAGAGATAGGGGGGGGTATTCGGCCGGGGAGCTGTTTTTT. Encoded protein: CATSRDRGGYSAGELFF.

The chain joins TRBV6-1 to TRBJ2-5; a weak D match, TRBD1 (7 bases). CDR3 length equals 15 residues. Germline CDR1 and CDR2: MNHNS and SASEGT. V lost 2 bases, J lost 4 bases, and 14 bases lay in between. The DNA of the CDR3 is TGTGCCAGCAGTGAATTTCCCCAGGGGGGAGAGACCCAGTACTTC. Protein: CASSEFPQGGETQYF.

In this sample, this clonotype turned up a few times. The V call is TRBV19, the J call TRBJ2-3; 12 nucleotides align to TRBD2. J gave up 5 bases and V 6 bases, and 6 bases lay outside the gene matches. Looked up from germline, CDR1 is LNHDA and CDR2 is SQIVND (reference sequence). This CDR3 region has 15 residues. CDR3 residues: CASRQTSGGGDTQYF. The DNA for the CDR3 is TGTGCCAGTAGGCAGACTAGCGGGGGTGGAGATACGCAGTATTTT.

This clonotype came up once. The genes are TRBV30 and TRBJ1-3, with no clear D. The CDR3 has 15 amino acids. The V gene's germline CDR1 is GTSNPN and CDR2 SVGIG (reference sequence). Trimming pared 2 bases from V and 0 bases from J, leaving 11 bases between. As DNA, the CDR3 is TGTGCCTGGAGTATAAAGAAGAACTCTGGAAACACCATATATTTT. Protein sequence: CAWSIKKNSGNTIYF. The full variable domain, in which reference TRBV30 and TRBJ1-3 provide the parts outside the CDR3, is SQTIHQWPATLVQPVGSPLSLECTVEGTSNPNLYWYRQAAGRGLQLLFYSVGIGQISSEVPQNLSASRPQDRQFILSSKKLLLSDSGFYLCAWSIKKNSGNTIYFGEGSWLTVV.

Ten or more counts support this clonotype. This chain uses TRBV2 with TRBJ2-2, with TRBD2 matching over 8 bases. CDR1 SNHLY and CDR2 FYNNEI come from the germline V gene. This CDR3 is 15 amino acids long. The trim removed 5 bases at V and 5 bases at J, leaving 7 bases unmatched. The CDR3 spells CASSLIAGLTGELFF. The CDR3 nucleotides read TGTGCCAGCAGTCTGATAGCGGGGTTAACCGGGGAGCTGTTTTTT.

This clonotype was picked up many times. The V call is TRBV2, the J call TRBJ1-1; perhaps TRBD1 as D (5 bases). The CDR3 has 16 amino acids. V was pared by 3 bases and J by 4 bases, with 18 bases between. The V gene's germline CDR1 is SNHLY and CDR2 FYNNEI. Here the CDR3 reads CASSDGGQGGSTEAFF. The CDR3 nucleotides are TGTGCCAGCAGTGATGGGGGTCAGGGTGGATCCACTGAAGCTTTCTTT.

The table lists this clonotype with a few counts. The chain joins TRBV6-1 to TRBJ1-2; no clear D. CDR3 length: 13 residues. V lost 2 bases and J lost 8, with 12 bases in between. Germline CDR1 and CDR2: MNHNS and SASEGT. Here the CDR3 DNA reads TGTGCCAGCAGTGAAACCCCAGGATTAGGCTACACCTTC. It codes for CASSETPGLGYTF.

This clonotype was picked up a small number of times. A much larger clone differs by one base, so this may be a read error. The chain links TRBV20-1 to TRBJ2-3; weak D call: TRBD2 (6 bases). The germline CDR1 and CDR2 sequences are DFQATT and SNEGSKA (reference sequence). The CDR3 has 16 residues. Trimming stripped 5 bases from V and 4 bases from J, with 22 bases between. The CDR3 DNA sequence: TGCAGTGCTGTTCCATCGACTCTACCTAGCGCAGATACGCAGTATTTT. This sequence encodes CSAVPSTLPSADTQYF.

This clonotype was counted a few times. V usage is TRBV7-2 and J usage is TRBJ2-1, with no clear D. Trimming stripped 1 base from V and 6 bases from J, with 7 bases between. This CDR3 has 13 amino acids. The V gene's germline CDR1 is SGHTA and CDR2 FQGNSA. The chain's CDR3 is CASSLEPPNEQFF. CDR3 DNA: TGTGCCAGCAGCTTAGAACCCCCCAATGAGCAGTTCTTC. Variable domain in full (rest from reference TRBV7-2 and TRBJ2-1): GAGVSQSPSNKVTEKGKDVELRCDPISGHTALYWYRQSLGQGLEFLIYFQGNSAPDKSGLPSDRFSAERTGGSVSTLTIQRTQQEDSAVYLCASSLEPPNEQFFGPGTRLTVL.

This clonotype was counted at least ten times. The V gene is TRBV20-1, the J gene TRBJ2-1, with TRBD1 as a possible D gene (5 bases). The germline V gene has CDR1 DFQATT and CDR2 SNEGSKA (reference sequence). Trimming pared 3 bases from V and 10 bases from J, leaving 7 bases between. The CDR3 covers 10 residues. The CDR3 here is CSARGQEQFF. DNA for the CDR3: TGCAGTGCTAGGGGGCAGGAGCAGTTCTTC.

This clonotype has more than one count but fewer than ten. The V and J genes are TRBV28 and TRBJ2-2; a possible D gene is TRBD2 (6 bases). Germline values: CDR1 MDHEN, CDR2 SYDVKM. V was shortened by 6 bases and J by 1 base, with 12 bases between the two germline ends. This CDR3 comprises 15 residues. The CDR3 region has the DNA TGTGCCAGCAGCTCTAGCGCTTTGAACACCGGGGAGCTGTTTTTT. It translates to CASSSSALNTGELFF.

The V gene is TRBV11-2, the J gene TRBJ1-1; TRBD1 agrees at 8 bases. V trimming: 5 bases; J trimming: 2 bases; junction bases outside the gene matches: 10. The CDR3 extends over 16 amino acids. In germline, CDR1 is SGHAT, CDR2 FQNNGV. This chain's CDR3 is CASSPTGEVPNTEAFF. In DNA, the CDR3 is TGTGCCAGCAGCCCGACAGGGGAGGTCCCCAACACTGAAGCTTTCTTT.

This clonotype has only a few counts. A much larger clone is a single base away; this may be a read error. This sequence joins TRBV20-1 and TRBJ1-6; TRBD1 matches at 11 bases. The ends lost 4 bases at V and 2 bases at J; junction bases unmatched: 7. Looked up from germline, CDR1 is DFQATT and CDR2 is SNEGSKA (reference sequence). The CDR3 has 17 amino acids. The chain's CDR3 is CSAMDRGPSPYNSPLHF. CDR3 DNA sequence: TGCAGTGCTATGGACAGGGGGCCGAGCCCCTATAATTCACCCCTCCACTTT.

This clonotype has a single count. The chain carries TRBV4-1 and TRBJ1-5, with 9 nucleotides matching TRBD1. There are 18 residues in the CDR3. V dropped 3 bases and J dropped 2; count of bases not matched to a gene: 11. Per the germline V gene, CDR1 is MGHRA and CDR2 is YSYEKL. In nucleotides, the CDR3 is TGCGCCAGCAGCCACACAGACGGGACAGGGTCGGGCAATCAGCCCCAGCATTTT. Its translation is CASSHTDGTGSGNQPQHF.

The chain couples TRBV20-1 to TRBJ2-2; D is perhaps TRBD2 (7 bases). The CDR3 sequence is 15 residues long. V shed 6 bases and J shed 4 bases, with 18 bases lying between them. Germline CDR1 and CDR2: DFQATT and SNEGSKA (reference sequence). The CDR3 here is CSAEEGGWGTGELFF. Here the CDR3 DNA reads TGCAGTGCCGAAGAGGGGGGGTGGGGCACCGGGGAGCTGTTTTTT.